The 24 T cell receptor beta chains in this list originate from one sample, sequenced in a study of blood T cell repertoires in COVID-19. Profiling relied on immunoSEQ multiplex PCR, and the TCRdb table lists in-frame clones only, not all of them. This table holds roughly 38,000 clones, roughly 80% found once. Sequencing was performed on peripheral blood. These receptors all stem from a man aged 55 to 70 with COVID-19, enrolled during active disease.

This clone was seen only once. This CDR3 reads CASSLWQGLRSNEQFF. In nucleotides, the CDR3 is TGTGCCAGCAGCCTCTGGCAGGGACTCAGGTCTAATGAGCAGTTCTTC. This rearrangement joins TRBV5-8 to TRBJ2-1, with a tentative D call TRBD2 (6 bases). CDR1 is SGHTS, CDR2 YDEGEE, per germline. V was trimmed by 4 bases and J by 7 bases, leaving 21 bases between them. The CDR3 is made up of 16 amino acids.

V gene TRBV28 combines with J gene TRBJ2-3; 9 nucleotides line up with TRBD2. CDR3 length equals 12 residues. In germline, CDR1 is MDHEN, CDR2 SYDVKM. V dropped 6 bases and J dropped 8; count of bases not matched to a gene: 3. CDR3 nucleotides: TGTGCCAGCAGCCTGACTAGCGGTACGCAGTATTTT. Translation gives CASSLTSGTQYF.

The gene calls are TRBV4-3 and TRBJ2-1; the match to TRBD1 covers 7 bases. Germline CDR1 is LGHNA and CDR2 is YSLEER. The V and J ends lost 0 bases and 9 bases, in that order; junction bases with no gene match: 8. The CDR3 extends over 15 amino acids. The CDR3 nucleotides are TGCGCCAGCAGCCAAGATAAACAGGGGTTCGGTGAGCAGTTCTTC. Protein product: CASSQDKQGFGEQFF.

The chain recombines TRBV6-6 with TRBJ1-1; D perhaps matches TRBD1 (5 bases). Trimming left V 5 bases short and J 4 bases short, with 11 bases between. Germline CDR1 MNHNY, CDR2 SVGAGI (reference sequence). The CDR3 covers 13 residues. CDR3 sequence: CASSLRVSTEAFF. CDR3 coding DNA: TGTGCCAGCAGTCTCAGGGTGTCCACTGAAGCTTTCTTT.

V is TRBV4-3 and J is TRBJ1-2, with 7 bases matching TRBD1. CDR3 size: 15 residues. V dropped 2 bases and J dropped 2; count of bases not matched to a gene: 5. Germline assignment: CDR1 LGHNA and CDR2 YSLEER. CDR3: CASSQQVQGNYGYTF. In nucleotides, the CDR3 is TGCGCCAGCAGCCAACAAGTACAGGGGAACTATGGCTACACCTTC.

The chain carries TRBV19 and TRBJ2-4, with 9 bases that match TRBD2. The V segment lost 7 bases and the J segment 0 bases; nucleotides outside the gene matches: 7. CDR1 LNHDA and CDR2 SQIVND come from the germline V gene (reference sequence). The CDR3 is made up of 16 amino acids. The CDR3 region has the DNA TGTGCCAGTACTACTAATAGCGGGGGAGCCAAAAACATTCAGTACTTC. Amino acids: CASTTNSGGAKNIQYF.

The J gene is TRBJ2-1, the V gene TRBV24-1; no reliable D call. Germline V gives CDR1 KGHDR, CDR2 SFDVKD. There are 15 residues in the CDR3. Trimming cost V 3 bases and J 1 base, with 9 bases left between them. CDR3 protein: CATSDPKSSYNEQFF. The CDR3 region has the DNA TGTGCCACCAGTGATCCAAAGAGTTCCTACAATGAGCAGTTCTTC.

This clone came up once. This sequence joins TRBV6-5 and TRBJ1-2; unclear D gene. Trimming removed 2 bases from V and 4 bases from J, with 11 bases in between. Germline V gene data show CDR1 as MNHEY and CDR2 as SVGAGI. The CDR3 spans 14 residues. CDR3 region: CASSYTDSIYGYTF. The CDR3 DNA reads TGTGCCAGCAGTTACACCGATAGTATCTATGGCTACACCTTC.

The chain links TRBV29-1 to TRBJ2-6; a possible D gene is TRBD1 (6 bases). With 4 bases removed from V and 1 base from J, the gap between germline ends came to 11 bases. Per germline, CDR1 SQVTM and CDR2 ANQGSEA. This CDR3 comprises 15 residues. The CDR3 protein is CSVASQGSGANVLTF. The CDR3 DNA is TGCAGCGTTGCCTCCCAGGGGTCTGGGGCCAACGTCCTGACTTTC. Combining the CDR3 with reference TRBV29-1 and TRBJ2-6 gives the whole variable domain SAVISQKPSRDICQRGTSLTIQCQVDSQVTMMFWYRQQPGQSLTLIATANQGSEATYESGFVIDKFPISRPNLTFSTLTVSNMSPEDSSIYLCSVASQGSGANVLTFGAGSRLTVL.

This rearrangement joins TRBV5-4 to TRBJ2-6; 8 bases map to TRBD1. J lost 0 bases, V lost 3 bases, and 5 bases had no gene match. This CDR3 comprises 17 residues. Germline V lookup: CDR1 SGHNT, CDR2 YYREEE (reference sequence). The CDR3 sequence is CASSSGGLSSGANVLTF. In nucleotides, the CDR3 is TGTGCCAGCAGCTCAGGGGGCCTAAGCTCTGGGGCCAACGTCCTGACTTTC.

The V gene is TRBV10-3, the J gene TRBJ1-1; D remains unclear. This CDR3 has 15 residues. CDR1 and CDR2 (germline): ENHRY, SYGVKD. V was trimmed by 3 bases and J by 0 bases, leaving 11 bases between them. CDR3 protein: CAISEPTRVNTEAFF. CDR3 DNA sequence: TGTGCCATCAGTGAACCCACCCGGGTGAACACTGAAGCTTTCTTT.

The chain has TRBV3-1 (or the pseudogene TRBV3-2) and TRBJ1-2; D not certain. The V and J ends lost 6 bases and 3 bases respectively, with 5 bases between them. The CDR3 contains 11 residues. Germline V gene data show CDR1 as LGHDT and CDR2 as YNNKEL (reference sequence). CDR3 coding DNA: TGTGCCAGCAGGTCGGACTATGGCTACACCTTC. Protein sequence: CASRSDYGYTF.

The chain employs TRBV5-1 and TRBJ1-2; D is uncertain. Between the trimmed V and J ends, which lost 1 base and 4 bases, there was a span of 11 bases. Germline V gene data show CDR1 as SGHRS and CDR2 as YFSETQ. CDR3 length: 14 residues. CDR3 bases: TGCGCCAGCAGCTTGTCGTCCACAAGCTATGGCTACACCTTC. Amino acids: CASSLSSTSYGYTF.

The J gene is TRBJ2-1, the V gene TRBV5-1; 9 bases align to TRBD2. Trimming cost V 6 bases and J 8 bases; bases outside gene matches: 3. In germline, CDR1 is SGHRS, CDR2 YFSETQ. This CDR3 is built from 12 residues. CDR3 protein: CASKAGGHEQFF. Written as DNA, the CDR3 is TGCGCCAGCAAAGCGGGAGGTCATGAGCAGTTCTTC.

The chain couples TRBV15 to TRBJ1-5; weak D call: TRBD1 (6 bases). Trimming removed 2 bases at V and 3 bases at J, with 11 bases between. The length of the CDR3 is 15 residues. Germline CDR1 LNHNV, CDR2 YYDKDF (reference sequence). CDR3 residues: CATSRLTGINQPQHF. For the CDR3, the DNA is TGTGCCACCAGCAGACTTACAGGGATCAATCAGCCCCAGCATTTT.

The J gene is TRBJ2-7, the V gene TRBV5-1, with D perhaps TRBD1 (5 bases). Per germline, CDR1 SGHRS and CDR2 YFSETQ. V dropped 4 bases and J dropped 5 bases, with 13 bases sitting between them. There are 13 residues in the CDR3. CDR3 DNA: TGCGCCAGCAGCCCTCTGACAGTTAACGAGCAGTACTTC. It encodes CASSPLTVNEQYF. Together with reference TRBV5-1 and TRBJ2-7, the CDR3 gives the full variable domain: KAGVTQTPRYLIKTRGQQVTLSCSPISGHRSVSWYQQTPGQGLQFLFEYFSETQRNKGNFPGRFSGRQFSNSRSEMNVSTLELGDSALYLCASSPLTVNEQYFGPGTRLTVT.

CDR3 nucleotide sequence: TGTGCCAGCAGCCAAGCGGGACAGATCGATTCACCCCTCCACTTT. Encoded protein: CASSQAGQIDSPLHF. The chain couples TRBV3-1 (or the pseudogene TRBV3-2) to TRBJ1-6; the match to TRBD1 covers 7 bases. J gave up 8 bases and V 1 base, and 5 bases lay outside the gene matches. Looked up from germline, CDR1 is LGHDT and CDR2 is YNNKEL (reference sequence). This CDR3 is built from 15 residues.

The chain employs TRBV2 and TRBJ1-4; no definite D call. The CDR3 contains 14 residues. CDR1 SNHLY and CDR2 FYNNEI come from the germline V gene. Trimming removed 6 bases from V and 7 bases from J, with 15 bases in between. CDR3 loop: CASREGSLSEKLFF. The CDR3 DNA reads as TGTGCCAGCAGGGAGGGCAGTTTAAGTGAAAAACTGTTTTTT. The full variable domain, its missing parts supplied by reference TRBV2 and TRBJ1-4, is EPEVTQTPSHQVTQMGQEVILRCVPISNHLYFYWYRQILGQKVEFLVSFYNNEISEKSEIFDDQFSVERPDGSNFTLKIRSTKLEDSAMYFCASREGSLSEKLFFGSGTQLSVL.

The chain uses TRBV15 and TRBJ2-1, with D possibly TRBD1 on 6 matching bases. Germline V gene lookup returns CDR1 LNHNV and CDR2 YYDKDF (reference sequence). The germline V and J ends were trimmed by 1 base and 4 bases, with 11 bases remaining between them. The CDR3 consists of 15 residues. The CDR3 is CATSRARTEYNEQFF. In nucleotides, the CDR3 is TGTGCCACCAGCAGAGCAAGGACAGAGTACAATGAGCAGTTCTTC. Together with reference TRBV15 and TRBJ2-1, the CDR3 gives the full variable domain: DAMVIQNPRYQVTQFGKPVTLSCSQTLNHNVMYWYQQKSSQAPKLLFHYYDKDFNNEADTPDNFQSRRPNTSFCFLDIRSPGLGDTAMYLCATSRARTEYNEQFFGPGTRLTVL.

The rearrangement uses TRBV27 and TRBJ1-6, with D possibly being TRBD1 (6 bases). The germline V gene has CDR1 MNHEY and CDR2 SMNVEV (reference sequence). The V gene lost 5 bases and the J gene lost 8 bases, with 16 bases spanning the gap. The CDR3 is made up of 15 amino acids. CDR3 nucleotide sequence: TGTGCCAGCAGTACCGGACGGGGGGGCGATTCACCCCTCCACTTT. This gives the protein CASSTGRGGDSPLHF.

This chain connects TRBV2 to TRBJ1-5; 7 bases are a match to TRBD1. J gave up 7 bases and V 4 bases, and 4 bases lay outside the gene matches. The CDR3 has 13 amino acids. Germline CDR1 reads SNHLY; CDR2 reads FYNNEI. CDR3 DNA sequence: TGTGCCAGCAGTGTATTAGGGGGCCAGCCCCAGCATTTT. Amino acids: CASSVLGGQPQHF.

V usage is TRBV5-1 and J usage is TRBJ1-3; 8 positions agree with TRBD1. CDR3 size: 18 residues. The germline CDR1 and CDR2 sequences are SGHRS and YFSETQ. After removal of 4 bases from V and 3 bases from J, the junction contained 15 bases not matched to a gene. This CDR3 is CASSATRPDRANGNTIYF. The DNA for the CDR3 is TGCGCCAGCAGCGCAACCCGACCGGACAGGGCGAATGGAAACACCATATATTTT. The entire variable domain, with the rest obtained from reference TRBV5-1 and TRBJ1-3, is as follows: KAGVTQTPRYLIKTRGQQVTLSCSPISGHRSVSWYQQTPGQGLQFLFEYFSETQRNKGNFPGRFSGRQFSNSRSEMNVSTLELGDSALYLCASSATRPDRANGNTIYFGEGSWLTVV.

The chain links TRBV19 to TRBJ1-1; D is unclear. Germline-derived CDR1 and CDR2 are LNHDA and SQIVND (reference sequence). The ends were cut back, 2 bases at V and 2 bases at J, with 9 bases in the middle. CDR3 size: 14 residues. CDR3 amino acids: CASSITPRNTEAFF. CDR3 in DNA: TGTGCCAGTAGTATAACCCCGAGAAACACTGAAGCTTTCTTT.

The DNA for the CDR3 is TGCGCCAGCAGCTTAGGTCAGGGGGGAACAGATACGCAGTATTTT. It translates to CASSLGQGGTDTQYF. The chain uses TRBV5-1 and TRBJ2-3; D is possibly TRBD1 (7 bases). Trimming took 2 bases from V and 3 from J, leaving 13 bases between them. The germline V gene has CDR1 SGHRS and CDR2 YFSETQ. The CDR3 is 15 amino acids. The full variable domain, in which reference TRBV5-1 and TRBJ2-3 provide the parts outside the CDR3, is KAGVTQTPRYLIKTRGQQVTLSCSPISGHRSVSWYQQTPGQGLQFLFEYFSETQRNKGNFPGRFSGRQFSNSRSEMNVSTLELGDSALYLCASSLGQGGTDTQYFGPGTRLTVL.